Each of the 18 T cell receptor beta chains below was sequenced from the same sample in a study of blood T cell repertoires in COVID-19 (TCRdb year 2020). Receptor libraries were prepared by the immunoSEQ multiplex PCR assay. The immuneACCESS repertoire file appears here via TCRdb, limited to in-frame rearrangements. These files lack a portion of the clones; in checked studies, under half of the deficit traces to unresolved V genes, and the cause of the others is not known. In this sample the table shows roughly 250,000 clones, around 82% of which occur a single time. 0.85% to 1% of the sample rests with the top ten. The sequencing sample was made of peripheral blood. These receptors were taken from a human donor with COVID-19, enrolled during active disease. The donor label of this sample is uncertain.

The chain couples TRBV5-1 to TRBJ1-3; D possibly corresponds to TRBD1 (5 bases). The CDR3 loop spans 15 amino acids. The germline CDR1 and CDR2 sequences are SGHRS and YFSETQ. V lost 0 bases and J 4 bases, leaving 11 bases between the germline ends. The CDR3 DNA is TGCGCCAGCAGCTTGGTGGGGGGAACAGGAAACACCATATATTTT. This gives the protein CASSLVGGTGNTIYF.

The genes are TRBV4-1 and TRBJ2-2; maybe TRBD2 (5 bases). The germline gives CDR1 MGHRA, CDR2 YSYEKL. The ends were cut back, 3 bases at V and 5 bases at J, with 13 bases in the middle. The length of the CDR3 is 15 residues. CDR3 sequence reads: CASSQDSRGTGELFF. DNA of the CDR3: TGCGCCAGCAGCCAGGATTCCCGGGGTACCGGGGAGCTGTTTTTT.

The J gene is TRBJ1-2, the V gene TRBV5-4; 9 nucleotides align to TRBD1. CDR1 and CDR2 (germline): SGHNT, YYREEE (reference sequence). This CDR3 is built from 15 residues. V trimming: 3 bases; J trimming: 7 bases; junction bases outside the gene matches: 10. CDR3 DNA sequence: TGTGCCAGCAGCTCCGTATATGGGACAGGGACTGGCTACACCTTC. It translates to CASSSVYGTGTGYTF. The full variable domain, with the rest looked up from reference TRBV5-4 and TRBJ1-2, is ETGVTQSPTHLIKTRGQQVTLRCSSQSGHNTVSWYQQALGQGPQFIFQYYREEENGRGNFPPRFSGLQFPNYSSELNVNALELDDSALYLCASSSVYGTGTGYTFGSGTRLTVV.

This clone showed up just once. The chain joins TRBV10-3 to TRBJ2-7; 10 nucleotides align to TRBD2. With V trimmed by 6 bases and J by 3 bases, 8 bases remained unmatched. The CDR3 contains 15 residues. Germline V gene lookup returns CDR1 ENHRY and CDR2 SYGVKD. The DNA of the CDR3 is TGTGCCATCAGAAACCAGCGGGAGGGGAACTACGAGCAGTACTTC. Amino acids: CAIRNQREGNYEQYF.

The J gene is TRBJ2-7, the V gene TRBV9; 9 nucleotides agree with TRBD1. This CDR3 spans 14 amino acids. Germline V gene lookup returns CDR1 SGDLS and CDR2 YYNGEE. J was trimmed by 5 bases and V by 4 bases; bases with no gene match: 7. The CDR3 DNA follows: TGTGCCAGCAGCCTCGGGACAGGGATGAACGAGCAGTACTTC. This translates into CASSLGTGMNEQYF.

This clone was seen once. This chain uses TRBV28 with TRBJ1-2, with D possibly TRBD1 on 5 matching bases. CDR1 and CDR2 from the germline V gene are MDHEN and SYDVKM. The CDR3 is made up of 14 amino acids. V was shortened by 6 bases and J by 2 bases, with 13 bases between the two germline ends. This CDR3 reads CASRSQTANYGYTF. The DNA of the CDR3 is TGTGCCAGCAGATCTCAGACAGCCAACTATGGCTACACCTTC.

The J gene is TRBJ1-1, the V gene TRBV19; 9 bases fit TRBD1. The V segment lost 3 bases and the J segment 1 base; nucleotides outside the gene matches: 6. This CDR3 is built from 16 residues. Germline V CDR1 and CDR2: LNHDA, SQIVND (reference sequence). The CDR3 protein is CASSITGGLPNTEAFF. CDR3 DNA sequence: TGTGCCAGTAGTATTACAGGGGGCCTCCCGAACACTGAAGCTTTCTTT.

The chain combines TRBV27 with TRBJ2-7; D is unclear. Germline V lookup: CDR1 MNHEY, CDR2 SMNVEV (reference sequence). The CDR3 contains 13 residues. V lost 6 bases and J lost 0, with 9 bases in between. DNA for the CDR3: TGTGCCAGCAGACAAACCCACTCCTACGAGCAGTACTTC. It specifies CASRQTHSYEQYF.

Details on this clone: Other DNA sequences in the same sample also yield this CDR3. The CDR3 nucleotides are TGTGCCAGCAGCAGGGACAGGGGATACACTGAAGCTTTCTTT. Translating it yields CASSRDRGYTEAFF. The chain is built from TRBV2 and TRBJ1-1; 10 bases are a match to TRBD1. The CDR3 totals 14 residues. The V segment lost 6 bases and the J segment 3 bases; nucleotides outside the gene matches: 4. Germline CDR1 is SNHLY and CDR2 is FYNNEI.

The chain recombines TRBV10-3 with TRBJ1-3; D gene uncertain. The germline V gene encodes CDR1 ENHRY and CDR2 SYGVKD. This CDR3 has 18 amino acids. V lost 2 bases and J 0 bases, leaving 17 bases between the germline ends. DNA for the CDR3: TGTGCCATCAGTGAGCCCAGGAACGAGATCACCTCTGGAAACACCATATATTTT. It specifies CAISEPRNEITSGNTIYF.

The chain has TRBV3-1 (or the pseudogene TRBV3-2) and TRBJ2-5, with D unresolved. Germline V gene data show CDR1 as LGHDT and CDR2 as YNNKEL (reference sequence). V was clipped by 2 bases and J by 2 bases, with 6 bases between them. CDR3 length: 13 amino acids. The CDR3 loop is CASSQKAQETQYF. The CDR3 DNA reads TGTGCCAGCAGCCAAAAAGCGCAAGAGACCCAGTACTTC.

The CDR3 coding sequence is TGTGCCAGCAGTTTTTACAGGGGCCAAGAGACCCAGTACTTC. It specifies CASSFYRGQETQYF. J is TRBJ2-5 and V is TRBV28, with 7 bases fitting TRBD1. V shed 3 bases, J shed 1 base, and the junction held 2 bases outside the gene matches. This CDR3 has 14 amino acids. The germline CDR1 and CDR2 sequences are MDHEN and SYDVKM.

The chain recombines TRBV28 with TRBJ1-1; D is possibly TRBD1 (5 bases). The CDR3 length is 15 residues. The V end lost 6 bases, the J end lost 10 bases, and 24 bases lay between the germline ends. Per the germline V gene, CDR1 is MDHEN and CDR2 is SYDVKM. CDR3 protein: CASSGSRGGAHRAFF. In nucleotides, the CDR3 is TGTGCCAGCAGCGGCTCTAGGGGAGGGGCACATAGAGCTTTCTTT.

The rearrangement links TRBV18 to TRBJ2-1, with D perhaps TRBD2 (6 bases). V lost 3 bases and J 7 bases, leaving 16 bases between the germline ends. There are 15 residues in the CDR3. Per the germline V gene, CDR1 is KGHSH and CDR2 is LQKENI. The CDR3 coding sequence is TGTGCCAGCTCACCCGAGGAGGGGCGTAGGAATGAGCAGTTCTTC. Its protein product is CASSPEEGRRNEQFF.

This chain uses TRBV10-3 with TRBJ1-4, with D possibly TRBD1 on 5 matching bases. The CDR3 extends over 16 amino acids. Germline V gene lookup returns CDR1 ENHRY and CDR2 SYGVKD. Trimming removed 6 bases from V and 0 bases from J, with 14 bases in between. The CDR3 DNA reads TGTGCCATCAGCCTTAGACAGCCCGCAACTAATGAAAAACTGTTTTTT. Amino acids: CAISLRQPATNEKLFF.

This clone was picked up one time. V is TRBV3-1 (or the pseudogene TRBV3-2) and J is TRBJ1-4; 10 bases agree with TRBD1. The trim removed 0 bases at V and 5 bases at J, leaving 6 bases unmatched. Germline V gene data show CDR1 as LGHDT and CDR2 as YNNKEL (reference sequence). This CDR3 is 17 amino acids long. The chain's CDR3 is CASSQDPGTGDNEKLFF. CDR3 DNA sequence: TGTGCCAGCAGCCAAGATCCCGGGACAGGGGACAATGAAAAACTGTTTTTT.

The chain has TRBV29-1 and TRBJ1-1; the D gene is possibly TRBD1 (5 bases). V lost 3 bases to trimming and J lost 1 base, with 12 bases between them. The CDR3 contains 14 residues. In germline, CDR1 is SQVTM, CDR2 ANQGSEA. The CDR3 spells CSVDVQVTNTEAFF. As DNA, the CDR3 is TGCAGCGTTGACGTACAGGTGACGAACACTGAAGCTTTCTTT. Together with reference TRBV29-1 and TRBJ1-1, the CDR3 gives the full variable domain: SAVISQKPSRDICQRGTSLTIQCQVDSQVTMMFWYRQQPGQSLTLIATANQGSEATYESGFVIDKFPISRPNLTFSTLTVSNMSPEDSSIYLCSVDVQVTNTEAFFGQGTRLTVV.

J is TRBJ2-4 and V is TRBV5-1; 9 bases are shared with TRBD2. Trimming removed 4 bases from V and 0 bases from J; junction bases left unmatched: 14. In germline, CDR1 is SGHRS, CDR2 YFSETQ. CDR3 length equals 19 residues. For the CDR3, the DNA is TGCGCCAGCAGCCCGATAACGGCGGGAGGGCCGTCAGCCAAAAACATTCAGTACTTC. Its translation: CASSPITAGGPSAKNIQYF.